These 22 T cell receptor beta chains were all obtained from the same sample, sequenced in a study of technical replicates of blood from a few donors. TCRdb's copy holds only in-frame clones and misses some; the assay was immunoSEQ multiplex PCR. The sample holds about 13,000 clones, 85% to 95% seen once. The specimen sequenced was PBMCs. These receptor sequences come from a human donor in good health.

The gene calls are TRBV2 and TRBJ2-1; D may be TRBD2 (6 bases). This CDR3 region has 15 residues. V was trimmed by 8 bases and J by 3 bases, leaving 17 bases between them. Germline values: CDR1 SNHLY, CDR2 FYNNEI. As DNA, the CDR3 is TGTGCCAGCTATGGGGGGTGGGGCAGCTACAATGAGCAGTTCTTC. It codes for CASYGGWGSYNEQFF.

This sequence joins TRBV5-6 and TRBJ2-7; D is possibly TRBD1 (5 bases). The CDR3 length is 15 residues. CDR1 SGHDT and CDR2 YYEEEE come from the germline V gene. The V end was cut by 4 bases, the J end by 4 bases, with 18 bases between. The CDR3 loop reads CASSPAPPGRYEQYF. The CDR3 DNA reads TGTGCCAGCAGCCCAGCCCCGCCAGGGCGATACGAGCAGTACTTC.

The rearrangement links TRBV13 to TRBJ2-7; TRBD1 might be the D (5 bases). The CDR3 sequence is 16 residues long. Trimming left V 4 bases short and J 3 bases short, with 19 bases between. Germline CDR1 reads PRHDT; CDR2 reads FYEKMQ (reference sequence). CDR3 amino acids: CASSSTDTPRHYEQYF. Here the CDR3 DNA reads TGTGCCAGCAGCTCCACGGACACTCCAAGGCACTACGAGCAGTACTTC.

CDR3 protein: CASSLTAPHWAGELFF. In DNA form, the CDR3 reads TGTGCCAGCAGCTTGACAGCTCCCCATTGGGCCGGGGAGCTGTTTTTT. The chain is built from TRBV5-5 and TRBJ2-2; no reliable D call. Trimming stripped 1 base from V and 6 bases from J, with 16 bases between. The CDR3 spans 16 residues. Germline lookup yields CDR1 SGHKS and CDR2 YYEKEE (reference sequence).

The chain has TRBV7-2 and TRBJ2-1, with 9 nucleotides matching TRBD2. CDR1 and CDR2 from the germline V gene are SGHTA and FQGNSA. CDR3 length equals 15 residues. Trimming cost V 7 bases and J 4 bases; bases outside gene matches: 8. The CDR3 sequence is CASTGTSGSYNEQFF. DNA for the CDR3: TGTGCCAGCACCGGTACTAGCGGGTCTTACAATGAGCAGTTCTTC.

This chain uses TRBV28 with TRBJ2-5; the D gene is possibly TRBD1 (6 bases). V gave up 5 bases and J gave up 2 bases, with 18 bases separating them. This CDR3 region has 16 residues. Germline lookup yields CDR1 MDHEN and CDR2 SYDVKM. In nucleotides, the CDR3 is TGTGCCAGCAGTACCTCGGGCAGGGGTTTGCAAGAGACCCAGTACTTC. Translated: CASSTSGRGLQETQYF.

This sequence joins TRBV5-1 and TRBJ2-1; a possible D gene is TRBD1 (5 bases). This CDR3 comprises 14 residues. Germline V CDR1 and CDR2: SGHRS, YFSETQ. V gave up 2 bases and J gave up 5 bases, with 11 bases separating them. The CDR3 protein is CASSLMAGNNEQFF. CDR3 coding DNA: TGCGCCAGCAGCTTAATGGCAGGGAACAATGAGCAGTTCTTC. The full variable domain, completed using reference TRBV5-1 and TRBJ2-1, is KAGVTQTPRYLIKTRGQQVTLSCSPISGHRSVSWYQQTPGQGLQFLFEYFSETQRNKGNFPGRFSGRQFSNSRSEMNVSTLELGDSALYLCASSLMAGNNEQFFGPGTRLTVL.

This chain links TRBV6-5 with TRBJ2-3; 8 positions match TRBD2. The V segment lost 0 bases and the J segment 4 bases; nucleotides outside the gene matches: 6. CDR3 length: 16 residues. Germline V gene lookup returns CDR1 MNHEY and CDR2 SVGAGI. DNA of the CDR3: TGTGCCAGCAGTTACTCTGGGACTAGTGGCGCAGATACGCAGTATTTT. Amino acids: CASSYSGTSGADTQYF.

This clone was detected once. The chain has TRBV10-3 and TRBJ2-3, with TRBD2 as a possible D gene (5 bases). V dropped 4 bases and J dropped 5 bases, with 13 bases sitting between them. The CDR3 extends over 14 amino acids. Germline assignment: CDR1 ENHRY and CDR2 SYGVKD. DNA for the CDR3: TGTGCCATCAGTGTATTAGGACGGGGAGATACGCAGTATTTT. The encoded protein is CAISVLGRGDTQYF.

The gene calls are TRBV5-1 and TRBJ2-3; maybe TRBD2 (5 bases). From germline, CDR1 is SGHRS and CDR2 YFSETQ. CDR3 size: 17 residues. Trimming left V 0 bases short and J 0 bases short, with 14 bases between. The CDR3 loop reads CASSLAVRAPSTDTQYF. DNA of the CDR3: TGCGCCAGCAGCTTGGCCGTGAGGGCCCCTAGCACAGATACGCAGTATTTT.

V is TRBV11-2 and J is TRBJ2-1; 10 nucleotides agree with TRBD1. CDR1 is SGHAT and CDR2 is FQNNGV in the germline V gene. The CDR3 totals 13 residues. V was clipped by 4 bases and J by 9 bases; unmatched bases: 3. In DNA form, the CDR3 reads TGTGCCAGCAGCTCCAGGACAGGGGGTGAGCAGTTCTTC. Translated, it gives CASSSRTGGEQFF.

The chain couples TRBV29-1 to TRBJ2-5; D unclear. Per germline, CDR1 SQVTM and CDR2 ANQGSEA. Trimming left V 5 bases short and J 1 base short, with 8 bases between. The CDR3 is 12 residues long. The CDR3 DNA reads TGCAGCGTTTTCCTAGTCCAAGAGACCCAGTACTTC. This encodes CSVFLVQETQYF.

This clone was seen a single time. The chain uses TRBV10-1 and TRBJ2-3; D is perhaps TRBD2 (5 bases). This CDR3 is built from 15 residues. Germline V gives CDR1 WNHNN, CDR2 SYGVQD (reference sequence). V gave up 4 bases and J gave up 5 bases, with 16 bases separating them. CDR3 in DNA: TGCGCCAGCAGTGCTTCGGCGGGCAGGAGAGATACGCAGTATTTT. Amino acids: CASSASAGRRDTQYF.

The chain employs TRBV7-8 and TRBJ2-1; a weak D match, TRBD2 (6 bases). V lost 3 bases and J 10 bases, leaving 22 bases between the germline ends. Germline CDR1 reads SGHVS; CDR2 reads FQNEAQ. The CDR3 totals 16 residues. CDR3 residues: CASSFDGVLAYREQFF. In nucleotides, the CDR3 is TGTGCCAGCAGCTTCGACGGGGTACTAGCTTATCGGGAGCAGTTCTTC.

The rearrangement links TRBV2 to TRBJ2-3; a possible D gene is TRBD2 (5 bases). This CDR3 has 15 residues. Germline CDR1 is SNHLY and CDR2 is FYNNEI. The V and J ends lost 4 bases and 1 base respectively, with 12 bases between them. The CDR3 region has the DNA TGTGCCAGCAGTGGGATCCTAGCAGGCACAGATACGCAGTATTTT. Its translation: CASSGILAGTDTQYF.

The chain is built from TRBV6-1 and TRBJ2-1; 16 bases line up with TRBD2. This CDR3 contains 15 residues. CDR1 and CDR2 from the germline V gene are MNHNS and SASEGT. The junction had 4 bases not matched to a gene; V was cut back by 4 bases and J by 10 bases. The CDR3 DNA reads TGTGCCAGCAGTGGGGGACTAGCGGGAGGGTGGGAGCAGTTCTTC. As protein: CASSGGLAGGWEQFF.

The chain uses TRBV7-9 and TRBJ2-1, with TRBD2 identical over 10 bases. Germline V gives CDR1 SEHNR, CDR2 FQNEAQ (reference sequence). The V segment lost 3 bases and the J segment 8 bases; nucleotides outside the gene matches: 19. CDR3 length: 19 residues. The CDR3 nucleotides are TGTGCCAGCAGCTTTTATCCTAGCGGGAGATGGGGGGGAATAGATGAGCAGTTCTTC. Translated, it gives CASSFYPSGRWGGIDEQFF.

This clone was observed a single time. The chain recombines TRBV5-6 with TRBJ1-2, with 8 bases that match TRBD1. The germline V gene encodes CDR1 SGHDT and CDR2 YYEEEE. The ends lost 5 bases at V and 5 bases at J; junction bases unmatched: 11. The CDR3 length is 15 residues. The DNA of the CDR3 is TGTGCCAGCAGACCGGACAGGGCAAATGAGTATGGCTACACCTTC. Residues: CASRPDRANEYGYTF.

V gene TRBV29-1 combines with J gene TRBJ1-1; 7 bases fit TRBD1. The CDR3 is made up of 14 amino acids. After removal of 6 bases from V and 1 base from J, the junction contained 8 bases not matched to a gene. CDR1 is SQVTM, CDR2 ANQGSEA, per germline. The CDR3: CSVEGQNPNTEAFF. The DNA of the CDR3 is TGCAGCGTAGAGGGACAGAACCCGAACACTGAAGCTTTCTTT.

This sequence joins TRBV5-1 and TRBJ2-7; weak D call: TRBD1 (6 bases). From germline, CDR1 is SGHRS and CDR2 YFSETQ. There are 14 residues in the CDR3. Between the trimmed V and J ends, which lost 2 bases and 5 bases, there was a span of 14 bases. In DNA, the CDR3 is TGCGCCAGCAGCTTATGGACAGAGGCCCACGAGCAGTACTTC. Its protein is CASSLWTEAHEQYF.

This clone appeared a single time. The chain joins TRBV19 to TRBJ2-7, with 12 bases fitting TRBD2. With V trimmed by 4 bases and J by 1 base, 5 bases remained unmatched. This CDR3 is built from 16 residues. Germline V gene data show CDR1 as LNHDA and CDR2 as SQIVND (reference sequence). The CDR3 coding sequence is TGTGCCAGTAGTACTGGACTAGCGGGAAGATCCTACGAGCAGTACTTC. This gives the protein CASSTGLAGRSYEQYF.

The V gene is TRBV5-6, the J gene TRBJ2-7; D perhaps matches TRBD2 (5 bases). The germline V and J ends were trimmed by 4 bases and 4 bases, with 18 bases remaining between them. CDR1 SGHDT and CDR2 YYEEEE come from the germline V gene. This CDR3 has 15 residues. The CDR3 DNA sequence: TGTGCCAGCAGCACACCGGGAATCTGGGGTTACGAGCAGTACTTC. As protein: CASSTPGIWGYEQYF.